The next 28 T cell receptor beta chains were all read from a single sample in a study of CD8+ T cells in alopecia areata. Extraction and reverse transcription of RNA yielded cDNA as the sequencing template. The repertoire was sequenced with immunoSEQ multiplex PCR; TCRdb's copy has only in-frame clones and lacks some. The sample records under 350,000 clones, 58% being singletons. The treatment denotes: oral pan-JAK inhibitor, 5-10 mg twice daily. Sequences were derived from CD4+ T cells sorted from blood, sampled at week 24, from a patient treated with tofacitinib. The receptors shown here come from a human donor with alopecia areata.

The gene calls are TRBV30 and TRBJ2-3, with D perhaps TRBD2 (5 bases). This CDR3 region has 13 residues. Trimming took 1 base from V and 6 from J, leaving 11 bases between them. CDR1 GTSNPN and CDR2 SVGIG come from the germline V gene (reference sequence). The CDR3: CAWSGGGRDTQYF. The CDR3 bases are TGTGCCTGGAGTGGCGGAGGAAGGGATACGCAGTATTTT.

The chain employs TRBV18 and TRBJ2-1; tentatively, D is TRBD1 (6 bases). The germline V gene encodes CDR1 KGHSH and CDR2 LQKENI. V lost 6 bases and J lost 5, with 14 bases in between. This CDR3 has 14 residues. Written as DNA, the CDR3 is TGTGCCAGCTCGCGATCTGGGGGCCACAATGAGCAGTTCTTC. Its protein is CASSRSGGHNEQFF.

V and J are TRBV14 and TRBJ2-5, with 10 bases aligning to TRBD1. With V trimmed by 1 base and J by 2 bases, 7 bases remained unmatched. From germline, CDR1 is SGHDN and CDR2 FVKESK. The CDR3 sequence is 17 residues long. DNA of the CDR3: TGTGCCAGCAGCCAAGGGGTGAGGACAGGGGGTCAAGAGACCCAGTACTTC. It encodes CASSQGVRTGGQETQYF.

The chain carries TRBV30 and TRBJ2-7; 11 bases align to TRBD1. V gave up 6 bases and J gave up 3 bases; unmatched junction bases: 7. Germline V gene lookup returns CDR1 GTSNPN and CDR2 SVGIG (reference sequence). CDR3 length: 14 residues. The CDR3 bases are TGTGCCTGCGCCGCCGGGACAGGGGGCTACGAGCAGTACTTC. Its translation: CACAAGTGGYEQYF.

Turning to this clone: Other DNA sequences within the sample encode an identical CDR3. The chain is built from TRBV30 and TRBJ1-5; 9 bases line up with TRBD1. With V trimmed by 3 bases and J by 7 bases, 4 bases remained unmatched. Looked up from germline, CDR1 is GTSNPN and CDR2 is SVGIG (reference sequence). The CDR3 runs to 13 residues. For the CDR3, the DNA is TGTGCCTGGAGGACAGGGGGAGGGCAGCCCCAGCATTTT. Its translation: CAWRTGGGQPQHF.

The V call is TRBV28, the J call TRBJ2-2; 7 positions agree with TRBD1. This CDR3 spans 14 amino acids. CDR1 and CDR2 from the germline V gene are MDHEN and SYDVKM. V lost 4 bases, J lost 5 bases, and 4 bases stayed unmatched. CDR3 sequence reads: CASSWTGRTGELFF. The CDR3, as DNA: TGTGCCAGCAGTTGGACAGGAAGGACCGGGGAGCTGTTTTTT.

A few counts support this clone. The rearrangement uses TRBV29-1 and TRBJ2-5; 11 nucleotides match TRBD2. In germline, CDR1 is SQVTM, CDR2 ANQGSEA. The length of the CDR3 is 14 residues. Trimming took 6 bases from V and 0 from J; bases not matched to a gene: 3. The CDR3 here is CSVPSGGYQETQYF. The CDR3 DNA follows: TGCAGCGTGCCTAGCGGGGGGTACCAAGAGACCCAGTACTTC.

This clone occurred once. The CDR3: CASSEWGTGQETQYF. Written as DNA, the CDR3 is TGTGCCAGCAGTGAATGGGGAACAGGGCAAGAGACCCAGTACTTC. The V call is TRBV25-1, the J call TRBJ2-5; TRBD1 might be the D (6 bases). Trimming removed 1 base at V and 2 bases at J, with 11 bases between. This CDR3 contains 15 residues. In germline, CDR1 is MGHDK, CDR2 SYGVNS. The full variable domain, in which reference TRBV25-1 and TRBJ2-5 provide the parts outside the CDR3, is EADIYQTPRYLVIGTGKKITLECSQTMGHDKMYWYQQDPGMELHLIHYSYGVNSTEKGDLSSESTVSRIRTEHFPLTLESARPSHTSQYLCASSEWGTGQETQYFGPGTRLLVL.

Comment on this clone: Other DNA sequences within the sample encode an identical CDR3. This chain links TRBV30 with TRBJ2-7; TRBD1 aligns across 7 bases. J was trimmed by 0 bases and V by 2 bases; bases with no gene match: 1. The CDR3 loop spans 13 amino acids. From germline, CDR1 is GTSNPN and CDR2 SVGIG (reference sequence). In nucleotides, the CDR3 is TGTGCCTGGAGTAGGGACAGCTCCTACGAGCAGTACTTC. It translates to CAWSRDSSYEQYF.

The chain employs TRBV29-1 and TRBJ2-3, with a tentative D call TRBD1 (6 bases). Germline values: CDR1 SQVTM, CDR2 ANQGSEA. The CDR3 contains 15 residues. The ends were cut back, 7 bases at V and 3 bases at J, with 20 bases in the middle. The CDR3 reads CSAGLVGGETDTQYF. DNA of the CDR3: TGCAGCGCCGGTCTGGTAGGGGGTGAGACAGATACGCAGTATTTT.

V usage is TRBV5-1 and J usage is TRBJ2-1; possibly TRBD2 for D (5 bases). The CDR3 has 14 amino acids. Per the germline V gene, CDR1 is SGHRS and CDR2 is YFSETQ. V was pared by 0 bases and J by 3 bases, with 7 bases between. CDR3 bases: TGCGCCAGCAGCTTGGAAGCGGACTACAATGAGCAGTTCTTC. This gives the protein CASSLEADYNEQFF.

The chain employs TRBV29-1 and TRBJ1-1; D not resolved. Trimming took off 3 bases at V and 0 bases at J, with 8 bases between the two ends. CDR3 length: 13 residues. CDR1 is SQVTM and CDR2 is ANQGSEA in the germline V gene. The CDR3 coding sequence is TGCAGCGTTGAGGCCAGTTTGAACACTGAAGCTTTCTTT. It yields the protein CSVEASLNTEAFF.

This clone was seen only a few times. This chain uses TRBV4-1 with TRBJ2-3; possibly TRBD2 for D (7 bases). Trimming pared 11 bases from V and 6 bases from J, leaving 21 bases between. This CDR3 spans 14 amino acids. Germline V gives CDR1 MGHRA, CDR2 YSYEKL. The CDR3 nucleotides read TGCGCCGGCTCCGAAGGGGGGGGCTTGGATACGCAGTATTTT. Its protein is CAGSEGGGLDTQYF.

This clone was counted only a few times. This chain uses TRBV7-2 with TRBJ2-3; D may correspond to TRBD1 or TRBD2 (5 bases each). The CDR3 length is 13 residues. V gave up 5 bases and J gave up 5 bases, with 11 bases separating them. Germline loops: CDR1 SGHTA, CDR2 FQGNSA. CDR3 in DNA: TGTGCCAGCAGCCGGGGCTCAAAAGATACGCAGTATTTT. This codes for CASSRGSKDTQYF.

CDR3 in DNA: TGTGCCAGCTCACCAGGGATAAGCGAAGCTTTCTTT. Translation gives CASSPGISEAFF. The chain is built from TRBV18 and TRBJ1-1; D is uncertain. This CDR3 contains 12 residues. The germline gives CDR1 KGHSH, CDR2 LQKENI. V lost 2 bases, J lost 8 bases, and 9 bases lay in between.

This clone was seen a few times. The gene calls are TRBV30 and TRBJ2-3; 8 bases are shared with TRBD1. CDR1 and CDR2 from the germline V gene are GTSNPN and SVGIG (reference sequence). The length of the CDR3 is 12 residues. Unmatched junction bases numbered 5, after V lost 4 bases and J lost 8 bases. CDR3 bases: TGTGCCTGGAATCGACAGGGGACTACGCAGTATTTT. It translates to CAWNRQGTTQYF.

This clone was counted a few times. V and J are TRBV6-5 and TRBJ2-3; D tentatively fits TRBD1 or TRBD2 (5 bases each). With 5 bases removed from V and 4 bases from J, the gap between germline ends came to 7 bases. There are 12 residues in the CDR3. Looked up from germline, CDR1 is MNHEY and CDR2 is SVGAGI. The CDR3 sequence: CASSRGPDTQYF. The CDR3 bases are TGTGCCAGCAGTCGGGGACCAGATACGCAGTATTTT.

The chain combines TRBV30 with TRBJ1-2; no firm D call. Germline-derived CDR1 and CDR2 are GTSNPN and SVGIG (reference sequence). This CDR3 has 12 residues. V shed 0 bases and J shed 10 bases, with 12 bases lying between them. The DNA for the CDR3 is TGTGCCTGGAGTGTACAGTCAGTCTACTACACCTTC. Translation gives CAWSVQSVYYTF. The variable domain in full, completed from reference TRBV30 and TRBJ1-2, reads SQTIHQWPATLVQPVGSPLSLECTVEGTSNPNLYWYRQAAGRGLQLLFYSVGIGQISSEVPQNLSASRPQDRQFILSSKKLLLSDSGFYLCAWSVQSVYYTFGSGTRLTVV.

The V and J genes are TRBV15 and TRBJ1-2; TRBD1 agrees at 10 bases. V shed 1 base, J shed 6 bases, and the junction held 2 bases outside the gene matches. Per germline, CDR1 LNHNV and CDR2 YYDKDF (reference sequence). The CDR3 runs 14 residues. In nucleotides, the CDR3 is TGTGCCACCAGCAGAGTGGGACAGGGGAATGGCTACACCTTC. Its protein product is CATSRVGQGNGYTF.

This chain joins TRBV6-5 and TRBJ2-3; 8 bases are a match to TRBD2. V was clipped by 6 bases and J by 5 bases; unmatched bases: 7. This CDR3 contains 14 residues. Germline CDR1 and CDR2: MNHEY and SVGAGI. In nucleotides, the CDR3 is TGTGCCAGCAGCCCCCCCGGGGGGGGAGATACGCAGTATTTT. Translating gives CASSPPGGGDTQYF.

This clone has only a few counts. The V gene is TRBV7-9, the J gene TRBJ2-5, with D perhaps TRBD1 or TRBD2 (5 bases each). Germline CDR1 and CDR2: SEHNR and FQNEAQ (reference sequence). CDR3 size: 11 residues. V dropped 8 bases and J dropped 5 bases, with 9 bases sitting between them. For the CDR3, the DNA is TGTGCCAGCGGGACGTGGGAGACCCAGTACTTC. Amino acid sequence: CASGTWETQYF.

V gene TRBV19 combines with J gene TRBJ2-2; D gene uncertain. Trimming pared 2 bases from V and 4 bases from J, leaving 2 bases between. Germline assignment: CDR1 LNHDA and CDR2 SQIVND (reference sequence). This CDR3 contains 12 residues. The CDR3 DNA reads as TGTGCCAGTAGTATAACCACCGGGGAGCTGTTTTTT. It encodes CASSITTGELFF.

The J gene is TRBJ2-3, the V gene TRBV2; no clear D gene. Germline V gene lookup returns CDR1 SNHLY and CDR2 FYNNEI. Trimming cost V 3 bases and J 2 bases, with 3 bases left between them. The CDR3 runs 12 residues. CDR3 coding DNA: TGTGCCAGCAGTGACCCCACAGATACGCAGTATTTT. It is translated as CASSDPTDTQYF.

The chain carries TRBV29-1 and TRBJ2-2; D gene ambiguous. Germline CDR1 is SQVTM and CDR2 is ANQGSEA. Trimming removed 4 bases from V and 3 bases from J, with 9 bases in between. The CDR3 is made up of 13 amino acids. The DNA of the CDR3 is TGCAGCGTTGGCAGGATGTACACCGGGGAGCTGTTTTTT. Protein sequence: CSVGRMYTGELFF.

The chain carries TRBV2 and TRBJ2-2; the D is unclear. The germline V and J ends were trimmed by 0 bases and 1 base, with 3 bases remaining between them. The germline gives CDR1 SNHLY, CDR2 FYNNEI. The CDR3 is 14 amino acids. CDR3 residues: CASSEARNTGELFF. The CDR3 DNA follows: TGTGCCAGCAGTGAAGCTAGGAACACCGGGGAGCTGTTTTTT.

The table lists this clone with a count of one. This CDR3 reads CASSPGGEQFF. CDR3 DNA: TGTGCCAGCAGCCCGGGGGGGGAGCAGTTCTTC. This chain joins TRBV5-4 and TRBJ2-1; 8 bases align to TRBD2. Trimming cost V 4 bases and J 10 bases; bases outside gene matches: 1. The CDR3 loop spans 11 amino acids. Per the germline V gene, CDR1 is SGHNT and CDR2 is YYREEE (reference sequence).

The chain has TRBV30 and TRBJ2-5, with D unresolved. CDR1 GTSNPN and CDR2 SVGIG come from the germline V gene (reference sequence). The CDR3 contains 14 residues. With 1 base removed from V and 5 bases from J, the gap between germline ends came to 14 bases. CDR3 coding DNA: TGTGCCTGGAGTGAAGGGTACAGTAGTGAGACCCAGTACTTC. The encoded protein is CAWSEGYSSETQYF.

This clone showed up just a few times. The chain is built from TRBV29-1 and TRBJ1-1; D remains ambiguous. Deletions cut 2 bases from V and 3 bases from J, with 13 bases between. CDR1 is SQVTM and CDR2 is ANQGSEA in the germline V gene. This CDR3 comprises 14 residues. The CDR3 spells CSVERQVMDTEAFF. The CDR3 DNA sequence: TGCAGCGTTGAAAGGCAGGTGATGGACACTGAAGCTTTCTTT.